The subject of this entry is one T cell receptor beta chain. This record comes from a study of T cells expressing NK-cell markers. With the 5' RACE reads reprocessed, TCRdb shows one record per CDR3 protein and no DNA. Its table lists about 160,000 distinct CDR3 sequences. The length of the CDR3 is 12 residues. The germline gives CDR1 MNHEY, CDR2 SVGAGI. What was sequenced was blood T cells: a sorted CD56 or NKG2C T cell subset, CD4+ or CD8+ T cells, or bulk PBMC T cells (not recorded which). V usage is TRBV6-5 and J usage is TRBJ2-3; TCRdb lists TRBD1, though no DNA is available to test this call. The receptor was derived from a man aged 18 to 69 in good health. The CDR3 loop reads CASSYGGNTQYF.